This T cell receptor (beta chain) was observed in a study of human T cells and chemical hapten exposure (dated by TCRdb to 2020 to 2023). About the study as a whole: For sensitization, 2% DPC in acetone was applied to an approximately 2 cm by approximately 2 cm area of upper inner arm skin. Most of the patients in the cohort were female, and the cohort covered alopecia areata with under or over 50% scalp involvement, alopecia totalis and alopecia universalis. Libraries were combined into a pool for sequencing, and differences in TCR yield between samples came mainly from small differences in library volumes within the pool. Blood was sampled from patients pre-sensitization (week 0) and at 2, 6 and about 24 weeks after DPC sensitization. This study followed changes in the peripheral blood TCR repertoire in vivo during primary and secondary sensitization of alopecia patients to the hapten diphenylcyclopropenone (DPC). Blood for TCR sequencing was provided by twenty-nine alopecia patients at one to four time points (pre-sensitization, 2, 6 and 24 weeks). Patch testing was done on the upper back using Finn chambers containing 0.01% DPC, and results were scored after 6 days according to International Contact Dermatitis Research Group standards. Throughout the study period of around 24 weeks, patients also received therapeutic DPC doses to the scalp every week.

Turning to this clonotype: Its antigen remains unidentified. Nothing much larger sits one base from this clone, and base qualities are not available.

V sheds 4 bases and J sheds 5 bases, leaving 9 bases between their ends. The germline V gene (reference sequence) provides CDR1 DFQATT and CDR2 SNEGSKA. CDR3 length: 11 amino acids, cysteine to phenylalanine. CDR3 DNA is the only sequence kept; it has 33 bases, read in frame from the first base. Summary of the overall study and its limitations: A positive correlation was found between the number of PT1 expanded TCRs and patch test score, with significance reached at thresholds 8, 16 and 32 but not 4. Significantly more large CDR3 similarity clusters were formed by expanded TCRs than by pre-sensitization or healthy control sets, consistent with antigen-driven responses. Alopecia, a presumed autoimmune disease, was present in all patients, so the immune response of the patients might differ from that of healthy individuals. No change with DPC sensitization was found in the number of TCRs above 1 in 1000 frequency, and no evidence of global repertoire structure alterations was found. Repeated subsampling changed both the strength of the expansion versus patch-test correlation and the threshold at which that correlation became significant.

What this sample's time point label stands for: patch test 3, about 24 weeks after DPC sensitization. The intended sense of this specimen's treatment or condition label: therapeutic diphenylcyclopropenone sensitization with weekly scalp DPC. At each patch-test visit, blood was drawn before the patch test was applied. Eligible patients were aged 18 to 70, diagnosed with alopecia, deemed suitable for DPC therapy, and excluded if pregnant. Total RNA was extracted from unfractionated whole blood collected in Tempus Blood RNA tubes. The library was prepared using RACE. Sequencer: NextSeq 500. During library preparation, unique molecular identifiers were attached to individual cDNA molecules so that TCRs could be counted quantitatively and reproducibly. Each blood RNA sample was used to sequence both TCR alpha and TCR beta chains. From the authors' description of their analysis: A median of roughly 99,000 TCRs per sample was observed, with a range of about 23,224 to 690,600. The Decombinator software suite was used to annotate V, J and CDR3 in the TCR reads. For the PS versus PT1 abundance plots, all samples were subsampled to the same number of TCRs (28,000). TCRs were defined as expanded if absent before sensitization and observed at least eight times at the 2-week time point. TCRdb's own reprocessing of the public reads used fastp at Q25 and MiXCR and kept productive beta chains. Identical CDR3 proteins give one entry, which carries the most common genes and DNA. V and J calls and clone size were set by TCRdb, not the authors. Within this sample are 150,000 to 200,000 distinct CDR3 sequences, with around a quarter of them counted one time only. The ten most abundant clones make up around 2.5% of the sample.

This specimen was whole blood, taken in connection with sensitization to the hapten diphenylcyclopropenone (DPC). The receptor chain draws on TRBV20-1 and TRBJ2-7, with the D gene tentatively TRBD1 or TRBD2, based on 6 matching bases in each. The source of this sequence is a woman aged 40-49 years with alopecia areata. Some clones in this sample may be carry-over from other donors' samples. The nucleotide sequence reads TGCAGTGCTATGGGGGGCAACGAGCAGTACTTC. It is translated as CSAMGGNEQYF.